This T cell receptor beta chain stems from a study of cytomegalovirus exposure and HLA in healthy donors. Trimming took 2 bases from V and 9 from J, leaving 11 bases between them. The CDR3 length is 13 residues. The germline V gene encodes CDR1 MNHEY and CDR2 SVGAGI. Amplification used 60 Vbeta primers and 13 Jbeta primers. Method: immunoSEQ multiplex PCR; TCRdb's copy keeps in-frame clones and lacks some. The repertoire holds about 130,000 clones, with around four fifths as singletons. J is TRBJ1-5 and V is TRBV6-5; a weak D match, TRBD1 (5 bases). Sequenced sample: PBMCs. The receptor comes from a woman in her forties or fifties in good health and CMV-seropositive. CDR3 protein: CASSYVGEGPQHF. DNA of the CDR3: TGTGCCAGCAGTTACGTGGGGGAGGGGCCCCAGCATTTT.